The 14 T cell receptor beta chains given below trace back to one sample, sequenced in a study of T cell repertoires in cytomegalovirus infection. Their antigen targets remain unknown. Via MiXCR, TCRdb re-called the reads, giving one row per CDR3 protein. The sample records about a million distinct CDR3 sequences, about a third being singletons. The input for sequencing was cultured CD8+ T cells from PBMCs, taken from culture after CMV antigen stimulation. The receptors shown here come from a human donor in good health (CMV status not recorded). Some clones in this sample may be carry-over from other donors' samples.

The CDR3 sequence is CASSSHDTSQGGHQPQHF. For the CDR3, the DNA is TGTGCCAGCAGTTCCCACGACACGTCCCAAGGGGGCCATCAGCCCCAGCATTTT. The V and J genes are TRBV6-1 and TRBJ1-5; 7 bases are shared with TRBD1. Trimming took 5 bases from V and 5 from J; bases not matched to a gene: 18. Germline V gene sequence: CDR1 MNHNS, CDR2 SASEGT. The CDR3 sequence is 18 residues long.

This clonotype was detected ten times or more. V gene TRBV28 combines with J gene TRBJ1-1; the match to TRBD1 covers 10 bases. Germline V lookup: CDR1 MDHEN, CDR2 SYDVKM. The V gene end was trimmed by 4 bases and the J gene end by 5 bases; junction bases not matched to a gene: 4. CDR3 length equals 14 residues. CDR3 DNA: TGTGCCAGCAGTTCGACAGGGGGCTTAACTGAAGCTTTCTTT. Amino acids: CASSSTGGLTEAFF.

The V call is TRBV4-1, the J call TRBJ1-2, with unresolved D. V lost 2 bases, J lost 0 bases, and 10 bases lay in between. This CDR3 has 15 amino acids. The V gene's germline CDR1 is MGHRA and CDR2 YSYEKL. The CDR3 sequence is CASSQFSETNYGYTF. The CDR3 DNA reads TGCGCCAGCAGCCAATTCTCCGAAACTAACTATGGCTACACCTTC.

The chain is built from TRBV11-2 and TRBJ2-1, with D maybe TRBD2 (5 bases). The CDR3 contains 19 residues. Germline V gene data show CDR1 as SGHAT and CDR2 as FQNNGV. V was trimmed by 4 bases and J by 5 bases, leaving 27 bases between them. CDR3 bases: TGTGCCAGCAGCTATTGGAGGCAGGACCTCACTTTGAGTGACAATGAGCAGTTCTTC. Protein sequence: CASSYWRQDLTLSDNEQFF.

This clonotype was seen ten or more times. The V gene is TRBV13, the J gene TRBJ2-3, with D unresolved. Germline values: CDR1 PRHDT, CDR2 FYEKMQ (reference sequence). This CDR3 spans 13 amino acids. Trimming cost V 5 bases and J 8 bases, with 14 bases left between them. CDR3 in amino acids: CASSLSFRTTQYF. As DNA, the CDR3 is TGTGCCAGCAGCCTCTCTTTTCGGACTACGCAGTATTTT.

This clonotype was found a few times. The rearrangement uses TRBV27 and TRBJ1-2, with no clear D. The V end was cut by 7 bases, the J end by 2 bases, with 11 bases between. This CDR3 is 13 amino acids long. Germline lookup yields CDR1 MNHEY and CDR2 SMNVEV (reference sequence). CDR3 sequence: CASKDGWNYGYTF. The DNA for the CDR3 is TGTGCCAGCAAGGACGGATGGAACTATGGCTACACCTTC.

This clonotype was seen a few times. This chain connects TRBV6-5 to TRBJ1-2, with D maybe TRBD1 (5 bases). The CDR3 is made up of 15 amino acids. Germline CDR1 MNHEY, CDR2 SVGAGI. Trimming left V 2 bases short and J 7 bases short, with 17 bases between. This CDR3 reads CASSYGRQGRPGYTF. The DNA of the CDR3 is TGTGCCAGCAGTTACGGCAGGCAGGGTCGTCCTGGCTACACCTTC.

The CDR3, as DNA: TGTGCCAGCAGTTACCGGGGACTCGATAACACTGAAGCTTTCTTT. Translating it yields CASSYRGLDNTEAFF. The chain is built from TRBV6-6 and TRBJ1-1; weak D call: TRBD1 (5 bases). CDR1 is MNHNY and CDR2 is SVGAGI in the germline V gene (reference sequence). The V and J ends lost 2 bases and 2 bases respectively, with 12 bases between them. This CDR3 is built from 15 residues.

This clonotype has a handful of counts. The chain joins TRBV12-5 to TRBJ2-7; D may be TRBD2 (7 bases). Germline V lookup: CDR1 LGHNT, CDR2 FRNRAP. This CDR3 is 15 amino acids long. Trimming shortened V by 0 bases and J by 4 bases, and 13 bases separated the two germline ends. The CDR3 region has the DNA TGTGCTAGTGGTTTGGTAGGGGGGGCTGGTTACGAGCAGTACTTC. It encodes CASGLVGGAGYEQYF.

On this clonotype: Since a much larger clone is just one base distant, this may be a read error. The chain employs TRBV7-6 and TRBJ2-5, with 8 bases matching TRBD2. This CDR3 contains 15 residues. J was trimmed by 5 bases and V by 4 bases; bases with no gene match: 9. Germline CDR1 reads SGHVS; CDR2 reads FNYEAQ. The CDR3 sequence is CASSSLGLVGETQYF. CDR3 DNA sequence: TGTGCCAGCAGCTCCCTGGGACTAGTGGGGGAGACCCAGTACTTC. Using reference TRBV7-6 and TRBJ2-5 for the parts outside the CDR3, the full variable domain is GAGVSQSPRYKVTKRGQDVALRCDPISGHVSLYWYRQALGQGPEFLTYFNYEAQQDKSGLPNDRFSAERPEGSISTLTIQRTEQRDSAMYRCASSSLGLVGETQYFGPGTRLLVL.

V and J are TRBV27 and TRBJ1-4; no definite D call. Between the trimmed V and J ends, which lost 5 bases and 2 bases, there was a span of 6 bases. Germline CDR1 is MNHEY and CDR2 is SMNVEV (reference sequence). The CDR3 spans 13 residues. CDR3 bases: TGTGCCAGCAGTCCCCTTACTAATGAAAAACTGTTTTTT. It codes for CASSPLTNEKLFF.

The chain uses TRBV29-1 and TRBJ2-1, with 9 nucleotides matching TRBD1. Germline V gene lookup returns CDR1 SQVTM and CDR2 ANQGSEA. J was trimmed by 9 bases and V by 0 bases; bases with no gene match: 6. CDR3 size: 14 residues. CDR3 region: CSVEDDTTGGEQFF. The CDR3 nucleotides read TGCAGCGTTGAAGATGATACGACAGGGGGTGAGCAGTTCTTC.

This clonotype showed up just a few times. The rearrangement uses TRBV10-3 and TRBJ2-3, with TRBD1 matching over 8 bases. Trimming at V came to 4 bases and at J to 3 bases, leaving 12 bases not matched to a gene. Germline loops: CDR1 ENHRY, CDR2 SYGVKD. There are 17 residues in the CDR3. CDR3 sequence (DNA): TGTGCCATCAGTGGGGCAAGTGACAGGGGATGGACAGATACGCAGTATTTT. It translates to CAISGASDRGWTDTQYF.

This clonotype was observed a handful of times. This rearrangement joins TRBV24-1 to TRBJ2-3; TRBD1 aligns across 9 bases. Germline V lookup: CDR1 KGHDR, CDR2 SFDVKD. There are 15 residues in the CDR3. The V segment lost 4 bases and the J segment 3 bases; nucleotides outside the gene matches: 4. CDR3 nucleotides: TGTGCCACCAGTGACCCAGGACAGGGGACAGATACGCAGTATTTT. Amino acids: CATSDPGQGTDTQYF.